These T cell receptor beta chains were read from a single sample in a study of cytomegalovirus exposure and HLA in healthy donors. The data were produced by immunoSEQ multiplex PCR, yet TCRdb's version contains in-frame clones alone and is incomplete. The table shows under 200,000 clones, with under 85% occurring only once. The specimen sequenced was PBMCs. The receptors shown here come from a woman aged 18 to 35 in good health and CMV-seropositive. CDR3s include the opening cysteine and the closing phenylalanine or tryptophan.

V gene | CDR3 protein
TRBV6-4 | CASSSGTSDTDTQYF
TRBV10-3 | CAIGGGPWEQGADTEAFF
TRBV7-6 | CASSQGETQYF
TRBV5-1 | CASSLGLYYEQYF
TRBV5-4 | CASSKDRVGEQYF
TRBV6-5 | CASRGSGLQETQYF
TRBV7-2 | CASSLDGGDTYEQYF
TRBV28 | CASSPPNRVRSNQPQHF
TRBV5-5 | CASSLVQAGNTIYF
TRBV28 | CASSLGQGEEETEAFF
TRBV25-1 | CASSELGASGATDTQYF
TRBV5-4 | CASSAGTRNGAFF
TRBV4-3 | CASSQEQPTDTQYF
TRBV5-1 | CASSLGPTATNEKLFF
TRBV11-2 | CASSLERGGSYEQYF
TRBV5-1 | CASSPVEGGRETQYF
TRBV7-7 | CASSLSPGQGYYNEQFF
TRBV2 | CASSISGVNTEAFF
TRBV10-3 | CATCRSGEGTDTQYF
TRBV6-1 | CASNKLQVTMTEAFF
TRBV19 | CASSLTGSYEQYF
TRBV28 | CASVQGVNQPQHF
TRBV5-6 | CASSFKGVNTGELFF
TRBV28 | CASSIGQGESYEQYF
TRBV7-9 | CASSLWTSVQETQYF
TRBV4-3 | CASSQDRGVNEQYF
TRBV7-9 | CASSRQFF
TRBV28 | CASRLGPGRENTEAFF
TRBV10-3 | CAISDGTGYNEQFF
TRBV6-5 | CASRQANYEQYF
TRBV5-6 | CASSFQGAGYGYTF
TRBV28 | CASRDSGTANYGYTF
TRBV7-6 | CASSWPSGGGSYEQYF
TRBV6-1 | CASSDRATNEKLFF
TRBV5-6 | CASSLAEEGARNTIYF
TRBV30 | CAWRRESREKLFF